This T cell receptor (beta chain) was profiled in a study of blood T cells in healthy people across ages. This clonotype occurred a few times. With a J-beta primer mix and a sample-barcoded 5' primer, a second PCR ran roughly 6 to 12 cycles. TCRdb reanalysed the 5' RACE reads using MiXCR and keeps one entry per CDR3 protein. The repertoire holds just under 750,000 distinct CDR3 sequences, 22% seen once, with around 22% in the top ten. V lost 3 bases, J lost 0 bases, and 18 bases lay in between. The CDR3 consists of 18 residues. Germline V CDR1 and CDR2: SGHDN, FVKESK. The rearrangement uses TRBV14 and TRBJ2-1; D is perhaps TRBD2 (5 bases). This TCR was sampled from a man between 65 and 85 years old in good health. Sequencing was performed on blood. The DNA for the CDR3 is TGTGCCAGCAGCCACGGGCCTAACAAAGGAGGCTCCTACAATGAGCAGTTCTTC. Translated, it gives CASSHGPNKGGSYNEQFF.